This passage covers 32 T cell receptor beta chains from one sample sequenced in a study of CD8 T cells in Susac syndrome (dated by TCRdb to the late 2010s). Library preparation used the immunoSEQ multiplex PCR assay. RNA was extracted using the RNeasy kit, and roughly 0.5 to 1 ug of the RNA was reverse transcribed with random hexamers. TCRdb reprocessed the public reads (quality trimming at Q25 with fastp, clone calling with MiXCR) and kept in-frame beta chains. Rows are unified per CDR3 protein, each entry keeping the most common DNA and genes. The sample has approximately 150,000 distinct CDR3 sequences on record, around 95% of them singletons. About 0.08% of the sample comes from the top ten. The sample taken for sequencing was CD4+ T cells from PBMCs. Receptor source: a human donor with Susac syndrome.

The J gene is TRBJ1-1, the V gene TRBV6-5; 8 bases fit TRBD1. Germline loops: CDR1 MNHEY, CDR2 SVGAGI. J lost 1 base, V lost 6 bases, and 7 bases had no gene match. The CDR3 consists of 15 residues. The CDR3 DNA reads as TGTGCCAGCAGCCCCGACAGGGGTACGAACACTGAAGCTTTCTTT. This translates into CASSPDRGTNTEAFF.

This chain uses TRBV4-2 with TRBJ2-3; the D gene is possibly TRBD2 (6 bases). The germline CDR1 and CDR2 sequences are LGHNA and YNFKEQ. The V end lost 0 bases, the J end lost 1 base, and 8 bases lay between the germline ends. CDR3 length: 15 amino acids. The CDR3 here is CASSQDRRGTDTQYF. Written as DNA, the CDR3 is TGTGCCAGCAGCCAAGATCGGAGGGGCACAGATACGCAGTATTTT.

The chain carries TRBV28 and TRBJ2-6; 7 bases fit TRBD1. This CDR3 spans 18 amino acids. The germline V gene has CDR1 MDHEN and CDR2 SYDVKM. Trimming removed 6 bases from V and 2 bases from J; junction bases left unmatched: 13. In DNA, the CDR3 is TGTGCCAGCAGACCAAGGACGACAGGGCGAGCTGGGGCCAACGTCCTGACTTTC. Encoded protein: CASRPRTTGRAGANVLTF.

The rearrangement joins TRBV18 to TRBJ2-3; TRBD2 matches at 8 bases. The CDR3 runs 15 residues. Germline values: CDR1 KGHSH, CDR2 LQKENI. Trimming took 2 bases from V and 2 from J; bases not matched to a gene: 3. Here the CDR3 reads CASSPIAGLTDTQYF. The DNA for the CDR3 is TGTGCCAGCTCACCAATAGCGGGGCTCACAGATACGCAGTATTTT.

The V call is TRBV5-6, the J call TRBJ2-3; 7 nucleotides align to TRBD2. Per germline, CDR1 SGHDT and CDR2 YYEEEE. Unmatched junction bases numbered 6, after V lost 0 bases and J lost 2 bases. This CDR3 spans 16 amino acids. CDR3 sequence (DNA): TGTGCCAGCAGCTTGGCTGCGGGGGTACCCACAGATACGCAGTATTTT. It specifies CASSLAAGVPTDTQYF.

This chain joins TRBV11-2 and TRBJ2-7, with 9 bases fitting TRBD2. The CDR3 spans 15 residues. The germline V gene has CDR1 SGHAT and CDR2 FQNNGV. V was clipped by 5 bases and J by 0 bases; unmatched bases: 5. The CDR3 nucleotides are TGTGCCAGCAGCGCTAGACTAGCGGACTCCTACGAGCAGTACTTC. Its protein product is CASSARLADSYEQYF.

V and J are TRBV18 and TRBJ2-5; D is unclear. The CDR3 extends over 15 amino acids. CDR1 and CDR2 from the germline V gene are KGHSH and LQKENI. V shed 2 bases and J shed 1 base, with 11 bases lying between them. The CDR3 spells CASSPSQAFQETQYF. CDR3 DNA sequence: TGTGCCAGCTCACCAAGCCAGGCGTTCCAAGAGACCCAGTACTTC.

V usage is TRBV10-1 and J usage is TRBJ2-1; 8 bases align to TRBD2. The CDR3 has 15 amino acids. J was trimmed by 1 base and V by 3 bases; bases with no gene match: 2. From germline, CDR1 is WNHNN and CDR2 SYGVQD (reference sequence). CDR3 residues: CASSEGGGSYNEQFF. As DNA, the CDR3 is TGCGCCAGCAGTGAAGGCGGGGGGTCCTACAATGAGCAGTTCTTC.

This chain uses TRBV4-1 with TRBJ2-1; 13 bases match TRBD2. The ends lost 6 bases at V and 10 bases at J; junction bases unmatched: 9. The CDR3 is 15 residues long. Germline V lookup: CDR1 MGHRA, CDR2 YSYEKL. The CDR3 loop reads CASSRGLAGAGEQFF. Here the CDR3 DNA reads TGCGCCAGCAGTCGCGGACTAGCGGGAGCAGGAGAGCAGTTCTTC.

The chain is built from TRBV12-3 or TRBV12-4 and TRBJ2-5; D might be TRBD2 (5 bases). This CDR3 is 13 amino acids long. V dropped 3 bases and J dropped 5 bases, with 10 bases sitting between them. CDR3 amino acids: CASSFAQRETQYF. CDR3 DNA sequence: TGTGCCAGCAGTTTTGCCCAGCGGGAGACCCAGTACTTC.

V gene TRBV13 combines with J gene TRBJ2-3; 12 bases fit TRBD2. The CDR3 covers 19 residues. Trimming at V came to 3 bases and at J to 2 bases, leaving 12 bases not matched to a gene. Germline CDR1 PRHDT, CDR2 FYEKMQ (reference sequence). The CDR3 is CASSFATSGGVTNTDTQYF. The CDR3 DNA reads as TGTGCCAGCAGCTTCGCGACTAGCGGGGGCGTTACTAACACAGATACGCAGTATTTT. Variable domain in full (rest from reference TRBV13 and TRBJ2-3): AAGVIQSPRHLIKEKRETATLKCYPIPRHDTVYWYQQGPGQDPQFLISFYEKMQSDKGSIPDRFSAQQFSDYHSELNMSSLELGDSALYFCASSFATSGGVTNTDTQYFGPGTRLTVL.

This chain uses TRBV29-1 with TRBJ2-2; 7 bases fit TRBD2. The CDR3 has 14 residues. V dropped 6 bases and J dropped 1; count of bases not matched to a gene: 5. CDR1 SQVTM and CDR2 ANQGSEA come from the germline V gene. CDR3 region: CSVEKRGNTGELFF. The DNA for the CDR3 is TGCAGCGTAGAAAAGCGGGGGAACACCGGGGAGCTGTTTTTT.

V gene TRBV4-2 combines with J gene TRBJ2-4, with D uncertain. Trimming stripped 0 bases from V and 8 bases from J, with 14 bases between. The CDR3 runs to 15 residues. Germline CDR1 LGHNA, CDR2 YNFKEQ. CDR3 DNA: TGTGCCAGCAGCCAAGATGGCCCACCCCAGGACATTCAGTACTTC. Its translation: CASSQDGPPQDIQYF.

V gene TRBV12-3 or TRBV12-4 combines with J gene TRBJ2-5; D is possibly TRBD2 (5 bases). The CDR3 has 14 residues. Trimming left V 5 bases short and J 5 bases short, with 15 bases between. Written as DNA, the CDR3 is TGTGCCAGCAGTATACGGGAACCCAGGGAGACCCAGTACTTC. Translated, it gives CASSIREPRETQYF.

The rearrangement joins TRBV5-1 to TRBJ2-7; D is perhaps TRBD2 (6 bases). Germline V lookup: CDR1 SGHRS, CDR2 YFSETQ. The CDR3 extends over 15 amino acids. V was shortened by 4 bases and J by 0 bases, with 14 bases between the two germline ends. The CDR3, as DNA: TGCGCCAGCAGCAATGGACTATCCCGCTCCTACGAGCAGTACTTC. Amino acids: CASSNGLSRSYEQYF. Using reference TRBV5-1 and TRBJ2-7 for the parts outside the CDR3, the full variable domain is KAGVTQTPRYLIKTRGQQVTLSCSPISGHRSVSWYQQTPGQGLQFLFEYFSETQRNKGNFPGRFSGRQFSNSRSEMNVSTLELGDSALYLCASSNGLSRSYEQYFGPGTRLTVT.

The CDR3 sequence is CASSLVSTDTQYF. The DNA of the CDR3 is TGTGCCAGCAGCTTGGTCTCCACAGATACGCAGTATTTT. This rearrangement joins TRBV11-2 to TRBJ2-3; D ambiguous. The germline gives CDR1 SGHAT, CDR2 FQNNGV. This CDR3 region has 13 residues. The V and J ends lost 3 bases and 2 bases respectively, with 6 bases between them.

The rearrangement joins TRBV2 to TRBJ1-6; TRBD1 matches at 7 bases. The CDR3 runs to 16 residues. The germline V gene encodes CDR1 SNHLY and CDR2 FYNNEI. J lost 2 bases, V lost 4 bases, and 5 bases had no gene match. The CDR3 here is CASSGGGAAYNSPLHF. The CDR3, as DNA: TGTGCCAGCAGTGGAGGGGGCGCCGCCTATAATTCACCCCTCCACTTT.

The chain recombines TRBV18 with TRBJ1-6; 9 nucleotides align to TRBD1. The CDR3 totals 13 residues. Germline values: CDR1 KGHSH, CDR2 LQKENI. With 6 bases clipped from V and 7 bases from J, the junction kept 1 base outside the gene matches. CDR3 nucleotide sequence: TGTGCCAGCTCCACAGGGGGCAATTCACCCCTCCACTTT. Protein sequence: CASSTGGNSPLHF. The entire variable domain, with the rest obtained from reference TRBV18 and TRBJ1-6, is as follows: NAGVMQNPRHLVRRRGQEARLRCSPMKGHSHVYWYRQLPEEGLKFMVYLQKENIIDESGMPKERFSAEFPKEGPSILRIQQVVRGDSAAYFCASSTGGNSPLHFGNGTRLTVT.

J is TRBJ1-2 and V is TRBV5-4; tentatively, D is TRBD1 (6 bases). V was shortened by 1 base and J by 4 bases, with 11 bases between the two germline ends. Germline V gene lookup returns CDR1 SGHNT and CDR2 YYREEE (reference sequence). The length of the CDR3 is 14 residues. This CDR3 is CASSLWGLGYGYTF. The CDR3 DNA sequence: TGTGCCAGCAGCTTGTGGGGGCTCGGCTATGGCTACACCTTC.

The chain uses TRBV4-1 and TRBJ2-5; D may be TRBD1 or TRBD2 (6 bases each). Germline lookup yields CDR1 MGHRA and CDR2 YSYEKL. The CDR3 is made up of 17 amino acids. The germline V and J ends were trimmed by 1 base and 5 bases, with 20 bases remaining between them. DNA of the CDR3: TGCGCCAGCAGCCAAGTGGGGGCGGGATCACTTGGGGAGACCCAGTACTTC. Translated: CASSQVGAGSLGETQYF.

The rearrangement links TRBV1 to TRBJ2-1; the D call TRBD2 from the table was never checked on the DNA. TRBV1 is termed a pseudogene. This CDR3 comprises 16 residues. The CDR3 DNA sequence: TGCACCAGCAGCCAAGTCGGACTAGCGGGACGGAATGAGCAGTTCTTC. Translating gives CTSSQVGLAGRNEQFF.

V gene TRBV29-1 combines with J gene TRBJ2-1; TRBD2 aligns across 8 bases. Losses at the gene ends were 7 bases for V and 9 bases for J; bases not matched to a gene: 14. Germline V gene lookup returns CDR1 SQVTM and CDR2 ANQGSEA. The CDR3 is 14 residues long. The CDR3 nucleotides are TGCAGCGCTCGAGGCGTAGCGGGGCCGGGTGAGCAGTTCTTC. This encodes CSARGVAGPGEQFF.

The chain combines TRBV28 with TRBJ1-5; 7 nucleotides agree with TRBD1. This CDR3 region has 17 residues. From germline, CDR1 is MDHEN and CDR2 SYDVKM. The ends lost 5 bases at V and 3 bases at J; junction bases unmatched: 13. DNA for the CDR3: TGTGCCAGCAGTCCAGGGGGGTTACGTAAGCTCAATCAGCCCCAGCATTTT. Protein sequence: CASSPGGLRKLNQPQHF.

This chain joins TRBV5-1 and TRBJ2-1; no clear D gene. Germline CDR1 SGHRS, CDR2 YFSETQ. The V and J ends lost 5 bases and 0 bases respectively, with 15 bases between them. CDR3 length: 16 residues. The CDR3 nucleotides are TGCGCCAGCAGATATGACCGGACCCTCTCCTACAATGAGCAGTTCTTC. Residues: CASRYDRTLSYNEQFF.

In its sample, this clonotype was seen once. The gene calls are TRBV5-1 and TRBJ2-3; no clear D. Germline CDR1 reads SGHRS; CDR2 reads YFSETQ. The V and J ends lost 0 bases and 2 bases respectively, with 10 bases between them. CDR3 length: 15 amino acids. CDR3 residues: CASSLASTHTDTQYF. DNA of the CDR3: TGCGCCAGCAGCTTGGCCTCGACTCACACAGATACGCAGTATTTT.

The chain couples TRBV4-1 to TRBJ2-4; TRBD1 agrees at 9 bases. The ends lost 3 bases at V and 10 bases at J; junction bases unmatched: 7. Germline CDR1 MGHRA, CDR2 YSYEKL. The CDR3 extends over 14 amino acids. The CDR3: CASSQDRGSRIQYF. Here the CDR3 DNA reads TGCGCCAGCAGCCAGGACAGGGGCTCGCGAATTCAGTACTTC.

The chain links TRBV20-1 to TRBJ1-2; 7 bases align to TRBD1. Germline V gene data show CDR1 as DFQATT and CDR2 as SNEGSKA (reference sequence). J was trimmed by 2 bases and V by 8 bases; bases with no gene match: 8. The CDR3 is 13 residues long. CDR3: CSSPPTGNYGYTF. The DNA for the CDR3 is TGCAGTTCTCCACCGACAGGGAACTATGGCTACACCTTC.

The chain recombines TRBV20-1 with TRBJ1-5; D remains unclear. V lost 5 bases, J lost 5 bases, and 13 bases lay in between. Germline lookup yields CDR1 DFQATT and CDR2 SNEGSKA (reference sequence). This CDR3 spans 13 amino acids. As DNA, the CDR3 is TGCAGTGCTCGTCATGAGAAGCATCAGCCCCAGCATTTT. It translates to CSARHEKHQPQHF.

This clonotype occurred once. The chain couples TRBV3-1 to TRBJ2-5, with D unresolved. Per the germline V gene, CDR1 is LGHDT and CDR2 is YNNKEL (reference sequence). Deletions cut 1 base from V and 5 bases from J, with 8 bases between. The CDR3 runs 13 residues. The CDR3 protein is CASSQVYGETQYF. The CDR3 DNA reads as TGTGCCAGCAGCCAAGTATATGGGGAGACCCAGTACTTC.

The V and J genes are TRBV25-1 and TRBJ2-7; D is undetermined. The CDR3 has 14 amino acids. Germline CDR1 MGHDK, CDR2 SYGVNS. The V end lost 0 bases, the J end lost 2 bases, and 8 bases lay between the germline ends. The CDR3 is CASSEYTATYEQYF. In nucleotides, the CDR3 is TGTGCCAGCAGTGAATATACAGCTACCTACGAGCAGTACTTC.

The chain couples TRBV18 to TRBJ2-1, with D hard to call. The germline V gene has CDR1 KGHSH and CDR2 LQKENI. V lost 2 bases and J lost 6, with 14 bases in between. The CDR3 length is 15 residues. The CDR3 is CASSPAKGSRNEQFF. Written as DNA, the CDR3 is TGTGCCAGCTCACCAGCTAAAGGTAGCCGCAATGAGCAGTTCTTC.

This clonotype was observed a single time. This CDR3 is CACSAGEGQYNEQFF. The CDR3 DNA follows: TGCGCCTGTTCCGCCGGGGAGGGCCAGTACAATGAGCAGTTCTTC. V and J are TRBV4-1 and TRBJ2-1; the match to TRBD2 covers 7 bases. This CDR3 is built from 15 residues. The trim removed 11 bases at V and 4 bases at J, leaving 14 bases unmatched. The germline V gene has CDR1 MGHRA and CDR2 YSYEKL.